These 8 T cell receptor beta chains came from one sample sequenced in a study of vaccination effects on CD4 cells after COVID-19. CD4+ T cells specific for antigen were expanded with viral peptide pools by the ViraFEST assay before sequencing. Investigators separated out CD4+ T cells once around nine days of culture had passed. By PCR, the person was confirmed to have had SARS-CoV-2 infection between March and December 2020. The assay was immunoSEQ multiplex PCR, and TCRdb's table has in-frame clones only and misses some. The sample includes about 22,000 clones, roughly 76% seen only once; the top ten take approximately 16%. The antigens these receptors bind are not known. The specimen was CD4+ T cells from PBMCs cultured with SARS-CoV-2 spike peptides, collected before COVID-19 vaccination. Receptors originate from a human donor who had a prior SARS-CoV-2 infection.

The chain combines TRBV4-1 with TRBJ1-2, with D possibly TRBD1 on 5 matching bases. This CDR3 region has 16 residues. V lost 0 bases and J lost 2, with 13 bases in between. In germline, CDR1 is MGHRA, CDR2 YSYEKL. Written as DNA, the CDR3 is TGCGCCAGCAGCCAAGAGGCCGGGACGTCAAACTATGGCTACACCTTC. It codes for CASSQEAGTSNYGYTF.

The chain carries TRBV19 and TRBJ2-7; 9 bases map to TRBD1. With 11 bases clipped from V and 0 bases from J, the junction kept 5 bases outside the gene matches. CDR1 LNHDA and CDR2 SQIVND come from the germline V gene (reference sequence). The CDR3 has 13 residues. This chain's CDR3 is CARDRGFSYEQYF. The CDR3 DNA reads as TGTGCCCGAGACAGGGGGTTCTCCTACGAGCAGTACTTC.

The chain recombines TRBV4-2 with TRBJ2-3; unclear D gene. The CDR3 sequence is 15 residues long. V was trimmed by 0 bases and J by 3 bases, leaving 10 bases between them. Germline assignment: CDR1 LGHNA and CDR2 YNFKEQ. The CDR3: CASSQERKRTDTQYF. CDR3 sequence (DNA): TGTGCCAGCAGCCAAGAGCGGAAAAGGACAGATACGCAGTATTTT.

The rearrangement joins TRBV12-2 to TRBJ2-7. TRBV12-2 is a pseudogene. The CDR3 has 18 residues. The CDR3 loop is CASRLKGTPILPLYEQYF. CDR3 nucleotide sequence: TGTGCAAGTCGCCTGAAAGGGACCCCCATCCTGCCCCTCTACGAGCAGTACTTC.

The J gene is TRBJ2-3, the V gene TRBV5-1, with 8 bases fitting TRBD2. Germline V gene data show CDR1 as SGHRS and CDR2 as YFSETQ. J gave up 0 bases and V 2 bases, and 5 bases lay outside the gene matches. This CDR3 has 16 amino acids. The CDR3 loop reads CASSFGTRASTDTQYF. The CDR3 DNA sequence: TGCGCCAGCAGCTTCGGGACTAGGGCAAGCACAGATACGCAGTATTTT. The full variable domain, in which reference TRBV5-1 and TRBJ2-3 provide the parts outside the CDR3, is KAGVTQTPRYLIKTRGQQVTLSCSPISGHRSVSWYQQTPGQGLQFLFEYFSETQRNKGNFPGRFSGRQFSNSRSEMNVSTLELGDSALYLCASSFGTRASTDTQYFGPGTRLTVL.

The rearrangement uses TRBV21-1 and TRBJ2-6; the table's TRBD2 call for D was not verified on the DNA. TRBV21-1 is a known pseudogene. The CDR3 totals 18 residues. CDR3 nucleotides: TGTGCCAGCAGCAACGCCCCGATGAGGTCTTCTGGGGCCAACGTCCTGACTTTC. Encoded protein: CASSNAPMRSSGANVLTF.

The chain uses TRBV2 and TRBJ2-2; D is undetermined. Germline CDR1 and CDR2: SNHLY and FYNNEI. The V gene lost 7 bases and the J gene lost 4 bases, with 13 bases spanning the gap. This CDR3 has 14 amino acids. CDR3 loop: CASMGRVGTGELFF. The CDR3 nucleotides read TGTGCCAGCATGGGTAGGGTCGGCACCGGGGAGCTGTTTTTT.

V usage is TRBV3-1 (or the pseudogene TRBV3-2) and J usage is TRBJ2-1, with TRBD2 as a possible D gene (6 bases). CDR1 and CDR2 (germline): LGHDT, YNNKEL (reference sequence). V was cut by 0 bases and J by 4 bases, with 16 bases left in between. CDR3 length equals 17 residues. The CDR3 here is CASSQDWGLAVYNEQFF. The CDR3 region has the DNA TGTGCCAGCAGCCAAGATTGGGGACTGGCGGTTTACAATGAGCAGTTCTTC.